Listed below are T cell receptor beta chains from one sample, sequenced in a study of cytomegalovirus exposure and HLA in healthy donors. TCRdb's table, derived via immunoSEQ multiplex PCR, lists solely in-frame clones and lacks some. This sample carries approximately 270,000 clones, 90% of them seen once, and the ten largest clones take roughly 0.4%. Sequencing used PBMCs. These receptors were taken from a woman under 30 in good health and CMV-seronegative. Each CDR3 is given with its conserved first and last residue. The order of the fields is V gene, J gene, clone size, D gene, CDR3 DNA, CDR3 protein. The D gene is left open where the match is weak. Clone size, where shown, is once, few, many, or a class for clones that have expanded.

TRBV6-6,TRBJ1-5,NA,TRBD1,TGTGCCAGCAGTTACTCGGGGGACAGCCCCAATCAGCCCCAGCATTTT,CASSYSGDSPNQPQHF
TRBV27,TRBJ2-1,NA,NA,TGTGCCAGCAGTTTATTCCTAGCCGGTTATTATGAGCAGTTCTTC,CASSLFLAGYYEQFF
TRBV12-5,TRBJ1-1,NA,NA,TGTGCTAGTGGACCGGACATTGGGGCGACTGAAGCTTTCTTT,CASGPDIGATEAFF
TRBV29-1,TRBJ1-2,NA,NA,TGCAGCGTTGATCTGCGGGCAGCGTTCAATGGCTACACCTTC,CSVDLRAAFNGYTF
TRBV6-5,TRBJ1-6,NA,TRBD1,TGTGCCAGCAAGCCAGGGGGCTTAAATAATTCACCCCTCCACTTT,CASKPGGLNNSPLHF
TRBV18,TRBJ1-4,NA,NA,TGTGCCAGCTCACACAGTAATGAAAAACTGTTTTTT,CASSHSNEKLFF
TRBV30,TRBJ2-7,NA,TRBD2,TGTGCCTGGAGGACTAGCGGTAGCTCCTACGAGCAGTACTTC,CAWRTSGSSYEQYF
TRBV6-6,TRBJ1-5,NA,NA,TGTGCCAGCAGTTACGTGAGGGCCTATAGCAATCAGCCCCAGCATTTT,CASSYVRAYSNQPQHF
TRBV29-1,TRBJ2-1,NA,TRBD1,TGCAGCGTTAGACAGGGCTACAATGAGCAGTTCTTC,CSVRQGYNEQFF
TRBV5-5,TRBJ2-5,NA,NA,TGTGCCAGCAGCTTCCGGGCGGGGGCTGGCCAAGAGACCCAGTACTTC,CASSFRAGAGQETQYF
TRBV30,TRBJ2-5,NA,NA,TGTGCCTGGAGTGTAACGGACCACCCAGGGGAGACCCAGTACTTC,CAWSVTDHPGETQYF
TRBV6-6,TRBJ1-2,NA,TRBD1,TGTGCCAGCAGTTACAGGACAGGGTCTGACTATGGCTACACCTTC,CASSYRTGSDYGYTF
TRBV5-6,TRBJ2-1,NA,TRBD2,TGTGCCAGCAGCTTTTCCGGGGCGTTGGGACTAGTCAATGAGCAGTTCTTC,CASSFSGALGLVNEQFF
TRBV14,TRBJ2-2,NA,TRBD1,TGTGCCAGCAGCCGTAGACAGGGCGTCCGGGAGCTGTTTTTT,CASSRRQGVRELFF
TRBV28,TRBJ2-7,NA,NA,TGTGCCAGCAGTTTCGGAGGGAACGAGCAGTACTTC,CASSFGGNEQYF
TRBV4-3,TRBJ1-6,NA,TRBD1,TGCGCCAGCAGCCAAGAGACAGGGGGTTATAATTCACCCCTCCACTTT,CASSQETGGYNSPLHF
TRBV11-2,TRBJ1-4,NA,NA,TGTGCCAGCAGCCAGAATGAAAAACTGTTTTTT,CASSQNEKLFF
TRBV5-1,TRBJ2-7,NA,NA,TGCGCCAGCAGCTTGGGAACAGGGGAGGCAGCGCGGTACTTC,CASSLGTGEAARYF
TRBV7-3,TRBJ1-2,NA,NA,TGTGCCAGCAGCGCAACCGGGACAACCAACTATGGCTACACCTTC,CASSATGTTNYGYTF
TRBV2,TRBJ1-4,NA,NA,TGTGCCAGCGTGCCCGGGTCTCCTTCAACTAATGAAAAACTGTTTTTT,CASVPGSPSTNEKLFF
TRBV13,TRBJ2-7,NA,NA,TGTGCCAGCAGCTTAGGGGACGCGGGCCGCTACGAGCAGTACTTC,CASSLGDAGRYEQYF
TRBV28,TRBJ2-5,NA,NA,TGTGCCAGCAGCATTGAAGTCGTCGGAGGGGAGACCCAGTACTTC,CASSIEVVGGETQYF
TRBV2,TRBJ1-1,NA,NA,TGTGCCAGCAGAACCAGGGGACCGAACACTGAAGCTTTCTTT,CASRTRGPNTEAFF
TRBV6-5,TRBJ2-7,once,TRBD1,TGTGCCACCGACCGGACAGGGTCTGGAGAGCAGTACTTC,CATDRTGSGEQYF
TRBV5-1,TRBJ1-1,NA,NA,TGCGCCAGCAGCCAAAGTAGCAACACTGAAGCTTTCTTT,CASSQSSNTEAFF
TRBV5-1,TRBJ1-1,NA,NA,TGCGCCAGCAGCCGCGGACAGTTGAACACTGAAGCTTTCTTT,CASSRGQLNTEAFF
TRBV4-1,TRBJ1-2,few,TRBD1,TGCGCCAGCGGCCATCCTCGGGACAGGGATGGCTACACCTTC,CASGHPRDRDGYTF
TRBV13,TRBJ2-1,NA,TRBD1,TGTGCCAGCAGCTTAGACAGGGGGTCCCCCGAGCAGTTCTTC,CASSLDRGSPEQFF
TRBV28,TRBJ2-1,NA,TRBD2,TGTGCCAGCAGTGGGACTAGCGGGGGTGACAATGAGCAGTTCTTC,CASSGTSGGDNEQFF
TRBV12-5,TRBJ1-1,NA,TRBD1,TGTGCTAGTGGTTCTCTCGACAGGGGCGCTTTCTTT,CASGSLDRGAFF